Shown below are 22 T cell receptor beta chains from a single sample sequenced in a study of blood T cell repertoires in COVID-19. The protocol was immunoSEQ multiplex PCR, while the TCRdb copy is restricted to in-frame clones and leaves out a portion. Here the sample spans about 160,000 clones, about 80% being singletons. The sequencing input was peripheral blood. Receptor source: a woman of 80 years or more with acute or convalescent COVID-19.

This chain connects TRBV6-5 to TRBJ2-7; TRBD1 matches 8 bases. The CDR3 has 16 amino acids. The V gene end was trimmed by 0 bases and the J gene end by 7 bases; junction bases not matched to a gene: 11. The V gene's germline CDR1 is MNHEY and CDR2 SVGAGI. CDR3 protein: CASSYSGRGLYREQYF. The CDR3 DNA sequence: TGTGCCAGCAGTTACTCGGGCAGGGGGCTATATCGGGAGCAGTACTTC.

The rearrangement joins TRBV27 to TRBJ2-7, with D perhaps matching TRBD1 (6 bases). Germline-derived CDR1 and CDR2 are MNHEY and SMNVEV (reference sequence). CDR3 length: 18 amino acids. V lost 4 bases and J lost 4, with 26 bases in between. The CDR3 here is CASSSIRAGANRLYEQYF. The CDR3 region has the DNA TGTGCCAGCAGTTCGATTAGGGCAGGGGCGAATAGGCTGTACGAGCAGTACTTC.

The gene calls are TRBV5-1 and TRBJ1-2; D remains unclear. The germline V and J ends were trimmed by 5 bases and 2 bases, with 7 bases remaining between them. Germline V lookup: CDR1 SGHRS, CDR2 YFSETQ. The CDR3 consists of 12 residues. CDR3 region: CASRRENYGYTF. The CDR3 DNA is TGCGCCAGCAGGAGGGAAAACTATGGCTACACCTTC.

The rearrangement uses TRBV7-2 and TRBJ2-3; TRBD2 agrees at 12 bases. This CDR3 comprises 15 residues. CDR1 and CDR2 from the germline V gene are SGHTA and FQGNSA. V shed 5 bases, J shed 6 bases, and the junction held 6 bases outside the gene matches. CDR3 amino acids: CASSLLAGGADTQYF. In DNA form, the CDR3 reads TGTGCCAGCAGCCTACTAGCGGGAGGAGCGGATACGCAGTATTTT.

This clone was counted a single time. V usage is TRBV11-2 and J usage is TRBJ1-4; 7 bases are shared with TRBD1. The CDR3 is made up of 15 amino acids. The germline gives CDR1 SGHAT, CDR2 FQNNGV. The V gene end was trimmed by 0 bases and the J gene end by 5 bases; junction bases not matched to a gene: 3. CDR3 sequence reads: CASSLDRGPNEKLFF. The CDR3, as DNA: TGTGCCAGCAGCTTAGATAGGGGGCCAAATGAAAAACTGTTTTTT.

J is TRBJ2-1 and V is TRBV12-5; possibly TRBD1 for D (5 bases). The CDR3 has 15 amino acids. Germline V gene sequence: CDR1 LGHNT, CDR2 FRNRAP. Trimming removed 0 bases from V and 3 bases from J, with 9 bases in between. The CDR3: CASGLVGASYNEQFF. CDR3 coding DNA: TGTGCTAGTGGTTTGGTAGGGGCCAGCTACAATGAGCAGTTCTTC.

The chain carries TRBV6-5 and TRBJ2-7; tentatively, D is TRBD1 (5 bases). Germline CDR1 and CDR2: MNHEY and SVGAGI. V was shortened by 0 bases and J by 0 bases, with 9 bases between the two germline ends. The CDR3 extends over 15 amino acids. CDR3 nucleotide sequence: TGTGCCAGCAGTTACTCGGGGCTTCTCTCCTACGAGCAGTACTTC. Translation gives CASSYSGLLSYEQYF.

This sequence joins TRBV25-1 and TRBJ1-1; 8 bases agree with TRBD1. In germline, CDR1 is MGHDK, CDR2 SYGVNS. The CDR3 has 14 amino acids. J was trimmed by 1 base and V by 2 bases; bases with no gene match: 0. The CDR3 is CASSEQGANTEAFF. Written as DNA, the CDR3 is TGTGCCAGCAGTGAACAGGGGGCGAACACTGAAGCTTTCTTT.

This clone was found a few times. CDR3 bases: TGTGCCAGCAGGCTTCAGGGGTATGGCTACACCTTC. Translated, it gives CASRLQGYGYTF. V is TRBV6-6 and J is TRBJ1-2; a possible D gene is TRBD1 (6 bases). V lost 6 bases, J lost 5 bases, and 10 bases lay in between. Per the germline V gene, CDR1 is MNHNY and CDR2 is SVGAGI (reference sequence). The CDR3 has 12 residues.

The genes are TRBV7-9 and TRBJ2-1; TRBD1 matches 9 bases. The germline gives CDR1 SEHNR, CDR2 FQNEAQ (reference sequence). The CDR3 has 15 residues. The trim removed 5 bases at V and 7 bases at J, leaving 9 bases unmatched. The CDR3 spells CASSLGQGLGNEQFF. The DNA of the CDR3 is TGTGCCAGCAGCCTGGGACAGGGCCTGGGGAATGAGCAGTTCTTC.

The chain employs TRBV28 and TRBJ2-4, with a possible D match to TRBD2 (5 bases). The CDR3 runs 15 residues. V was clipped by 7 bases and J by 0 bases, with 13 bases between them. Per germline, CDR1 MDHEN and CDR2 SYDVKM. The CDR3 spells CASNGRAAAKNIQYF. The CDR3 DNA is TGTGCCAGCAACGGGCGGGCTGCAGCCAAAAACATTCAGTACTTC.

This chain joins TRBV3-1 (or the pseudogene TRBV3-2) and TRBJ1-3, with 10 bases fitting TRBD1. In germline, CDR1 is LGHDT, CDR2 YNNKEL (reference sequence). Germline trimming cut 4 bases from V and 2 bases from J; bases unmatched to any gene: 5. This CDR3 is built from 16 residues. The chain's CDR3 is CASSPTGTGAGNTIYF. The CDR3 region has the DNA TGTGCCAGCAGCCCTACCGGGACAGGGGCTGGAAACACCATATATTTT.

The chain combines TRBV18 with TRBJ2-7, with D tentatively TRBD1 (6 bases). The CDR3 sequence is 14 residues long. Germline V gene lookup returns CDR1 KGHSH and CDR2 LQKENI. With 3 bases removed from V and 6 bases from J, the gap between germline ends came to 15 bases. As DNA, the CDR3 is TGTGCCAGCTCACCGGTTTTGGGGGCGGGCGAGCAGTACTTC. Translation gives CASSPVLGAGEQYF. Together with reference TRBV18 and TRBJ2-7, the CDR3 gives the full variable domain: NAGVMQNPRHLVRRRGQEARLRCSPMKGHSHVYWYRQLPEEGLKFMVYLQKENIIDESGMPKERFSAEFPKEGPSILRIQQVVRGDSAAYFCASSPVLGAGEQYFGPGTRLTVT.

This clone was seen more than once but under ten times. This chain connects TRBV3-1 (or the pseudogene TRBV3-2) to TRBJ1-4; D is possibly TRBD1 (5 bases). Trimming took 3 bases from V and 7 from J, leaving 18 bases between them. Germline lookup yields CDR1 LGHDT and CDR2 YNNKEL (reference sequence). The CDR3 sequence is 16 residues long. The CDR3 is CASSQGLRGGSEKLFF. DNA for the CDR3: TGTGCCAGCAGCCAGGGATTAAGGGGAGGAAGTGAAAAACTGTTTTTT.

This clone appeared a few times. The chain uses TRBV7-7 and TRBJ2-1, with 11 bases matching TRBD2. Unmatched junction bases numbered 15, after V lost 5 bases and J lost 9 bases. The length of the CDR3 is 17 residues. Germline lookup yields CDR1 SSHAT and CDR2 FNYEAQ (reference sequence). CDR3 in amino acids: CASSAAATSGSKAEQFF. The CDR3 DNA sequence: TGTGCCAGCAGCGCGGCGGCTACTAGCGGGAGTAAGGCTGAGCAGTTCTTC.

This clone showed up just a few times. The V and J genes are TRBV10-3 and TRBJ2-1; 13 bases match TRBD2. Germline assignment: CDR1 ENHRY and CDR2 SYGVKD. This CDR3 is built from 15 residues. J gave up 9 bases and V 4 bases, and 6 bases lay outside the gene matches. CDR3 in DNA: TGTGCCATCAGTGGCGGACTAGCGGGAGACGGTGAGCAGTTCTTC. It is translated as CAISGGLAGDGEQFF.

This chain's CDR3 is CASSLSTGLVAGELFF. DNA for the CDR3: TGCGCCAGCAGCTTGTCAACAGGGCTTGTCGCCGGGGAGCTGTTTTTT. This rearrangement joins TRBV5-1 to TRBJ2-2; the D gene is possibly TRBD1 (6 bases). V shed 1 base and J shed 6 bases, with 16 bases lying between them. Germline CDR1 reads SGHRS; CDR2 reads YFSETQ. There are 16 residues in the CDR3.

This clone was seen more than once but under ten times. The V gene is TRBV11-2, the J gene TRBJ1-6; 7 nucleotides agree with TRBD1. Germline CDR1 SGHAT, CDR2 FQNNGV. The V segment lost 2 bases and the J segment 7 bases; nucleotides outside the gene matches: 5. CDR3 length equals 15 residues. The CDR3 DNA reads TGTGCCAGCAGCTTAACGGACAGGCTAAATTCACCCCTCCACTTT. This translates into CASSLTDRLNSPLHF.

V is TRBV4-1 and J is TRBJ1-4, with D possibly matching TRBD1 (5 bases). The CDR3 contains 16 residues. V lost 2 bases and J 7 bases, leaving 17 bases between the germline ends. From germline, CDR1 is MGHRA and CDR2 YSYEKL. In DNA, the CDR3 is TGCGCCAGCAGCCAATTTGTAGGGGCCGGTGGTGAAAAACTGTTTTTT. Encoded protein: CASSQFVGAGGEKLFF.

The CDR3 DNA follows: TGTGCCAGCTCACCACGTGGACATCCGCTGAACACTGAAGCTTTCTTT. Its translation: CASSPRGHPLNTEAFF. The chain is built from TRBV18 and TRBJ1-1; D is possibly TRBD1 (5 bases). Looked up from germline, CDR1 is KGHSH and CDR2 is LQKENI. Trimming cost V 1 base and J 0 bases, with 12 bases left between them. This CDR3 has 16 amino acids. Complete variable domain (other parts from reference TRBV18 and TRBJ1-1): NAGVMQNPRHLVRRRGQEARLRCSPMKGHSHVYWYRQLPEEGLKFMVYLQKENIIDESGMPKERFSAEFPKEGPSILRIQQVVRGDSAAYFCASSPRGHPLNTEAFFGQGTRLTVV.

The chain joins TRBV30 to TRBJ2-2, with 9 bases lining up with TRBD1. J was trimmed by 7 bases and V by 2 bases; bases with no gene match: 8. This CDR3 spans 15 amino acids. Per germline, CDR1 GTSNPN and CDR2 SVGIG (reference sequence). In DNA, the CDR3 is TGTGCCTGGAGTCCATTACAGGGGGCTGGCGGGGAGCTGTTTTTT. Amino acid sequence: CAWSPLQGAGGELFF.

This clone was counted once. The J gene is TRBJ1-1, the V gene TRBV11-2; D might be TRBD1 (6 bases). The CDR3 loop spans 16 amino acids. Germline assignment: CDR1 SGHAT and CDR2 FQNNGV. V lost 5 bases to trimming and J lost 2 bases, with 18 bases between them. This CDR3 is CASSPHPETGNTEAFF. Here the CDR3 DNA reads TGTGCCAGCAGCCCCCACCCCGAGACAGGTAACACTGAAGCTTTCTTT.